This TCR beta chain was obtained from a study of lung T cells in sarcoidosis with Löfgren's syndrome. Study summary: Löfgren's syndrome patients were the main repertoire analysis focus. Overall study results and limits: In alpha-beta pairs, TRAV12-1 favored TRBV2, and their CDR3s were homologous.

TCRdb reprocessed the reads with MiXCR, giving one entry per CDR3 protein. The table includes about 8,500 distinct CDR3 sequences, about 21% detected once. Concerning this clonotype itself: What it binds is not known.

J was trimmed by 7 bases and V by 3 bases; bases with no gene match: 0. The CDR3 consists of 12 residues. Sample: CD4+ T cells from bronchoalveolar lavage fluid. V gene TRBV12-3 or TRBV12-4 combines with J gene TRBJ2-1, with 7 bases fitting TRBD2. This TCR was recovered from a human donor with sarcoidosis (Löfgren's syndrome or another form), or a control subject (not recorded which). CDR3 nucleotide sequence: TGTGCCAGCAGTTTCGGGGGGAATGAGCAGTTCTTC. It is translated as CASSFGGNEQFF.